These 30 T cell receptor beta chains were all obtained from the same sample, sequenced in a study of blood T cells in healthy people across ages. Alongside a J-beta primer mix, a sample-barcoded 5' primer served in a second PCR lasting roughly 6 to 12 cycles. Each CDR3 protein is one row after TCRdb ran MiXCR on the 5' RACE reads. The sample lists about 640,000 distinct CDR3 sequences, 58% occurring once. Material for sequencing was blood. The source is a man between 60 and 70 years old in good health.

V is TRBV2 and J is TRBJ1-2, with a possible D match to TRBD1 (6 bases). Germline CDR1 is SNHLY and CDR2 is FYNNEI. The CDR3 loop spans 13 amino acids. With 6 bases removed from V and 9 bases from J, the gap between germline ends came to 17 bases. CDR3 sequence (DNA): TGTGCCAGCAGGGCGACAGGAGATTGCAGCTACACCTTC. Translating it yields CASRATGDCSYTF. The entire variable domain, with the rest obtained from reference TRBV2 and TRBJ1-2, is as follows: EPEVTQTPSHQVTQMGQEVILRCVPISNHLYFYWYRQILGQKVEFLVSFYNNEISEKSEIFDDQFSVERPDGSNFTLKIRSTKLEDSAMYFCASRATGDCSYTFGSGTRLTVV.

This clonotype was seen only a few times. The V call is TRBV9, the J call TRBJ2-5, with D perhaps TRBD1 (5 bases). Germline values: CDR1 SGDLS, CDR2 YYNGEE. The V gene lost 1 base and the J gene lost 0 bases, with 13 bases spanning the gap. This CDR3 has 16 residues. The DNA for the CDR3 is TGTGCCAGCAGCGTAACGGCACAGGCCTACCAAGAGACCCAGTACTTC. Amino acid sequence: CASSVTAQAYQETQYF.

This clonotype was found a few times. V is TRBV5-5 and J is TRBJ1-4; 8 bases line up with TRBD1. Germline V gene lookup returns CDR1 SGHKS and CDR2 YYEKEE (reference sequence). The CDR3 covers 17 residues. After removal of 0 bases from V and 5 bases from J, the junction contained 9 bases not matched to a gene. CDR3 loop: CASSLEPDREWNEKLFF. CDR3 DNA sequence: TGTGCCAGCAGCTTGGAGCCGGACAGGGAGTGGAATGAAAAACTGTTTTTT. The whole variable domain, remainder taken from reference TRBV5-5 and TRBJ1-4, is DAGVTQSPTHLIKTRGQQVTLRCSPISGHKSVSWYQQVLGQGPQFIFQYYEKEERGRGNFPDRFSARQFPNYSSELNVNALLLGDSALYLCASSLEPDREWNEKLFFGSGTQLSVL.

The chain combines TRBV6-1 with TRBJ2-5; TRBD1 might be the D (5 bases). The DNA end is a closer match to TRBJ2-4, so the J assignment may be wrong. CDR1 and CDR2 from the germline V gene are MNHNS and SASEGT. This CDR3 comprises 16 residues. The CDR3 region is CASARTAQGAKNIQYF. In nucleotides, the CDR3 is TGTGCCAGCGCCAGGACGGCCCAGGGAGCCAAAAACATTCAGTACTTC.

A single count supports this clonotype. The chain has TRBV6-5 and TRBJ2-5; perhaps TRBD2 as D (5 bases). Trimming took 8 bases from V and 5 from J, leaving 12 bases between them. Germline CDR1 and CDR2: MNHEY and SVGAGI. This CDR3 is 12 amino acids long. The CDR3 spells CASAGKWETQYF. CDR3 bases: TGTGCCAGCGCCGGGAAATGGGAGACCCAGTACTTC.

J is TRBJ2-3 and V is TRBV6-5; D perhaps matches TRBD2 (5 bases). The CDR3 covers 17 residues. Germline V gives CDR1 MNHEY, CDR2 SVGAGI. V was trimmed by 0 bases and J by 7 bases, leaving 20 bases between them. The CDR3 loop is CASSYSHASRNRNTQYF. The CDR3 DNA sequence: TGTGCCAGCAGTTACTCTCATGCTAGCAGGAATCGGAATACGCAGTATTTT.

There are a few counts of this clonotype. V usage is TRBV5-1 and J usage is TRBJ1-6; 7 bases fit TRBD1. The junction had 7 bases not matched to a gene; V was cut back by 2 bases and J by 5 bases. The CDR3 contains 16 residues. Germline V gives CDR1 SGHRS, CDR2 YFSETQ. The CDR3 DNA reads TGCGCCAGCAGCTTTGGGACAGCCTCAGATAATTCACCCCTCCACTTT. It specifies CASSFGTASDNSPLHF.

The V gene is TRBV4-1, the J gene TRBJ1-2, with 8 bases identical to TRBD1. CDR3 length equals 16 residues. CDR1 and CDR2 from the germline V gene are MGHRA and YSYEKL. Trimming removed 6 bases from V and 2 bases from J; junction bases left unmatched: 11. The CDR3 DNA reads TGCGCCAGCAGTCAAAGACAGGGGTCCCTGAACTATGGCTACACCTTC. Its translation is CASSQRQGSLNYGYTF.

V gene TRBV20-1 combines with J gene TRBJ2-5; D may be TRBD2 (6 bases). The J call is in doubt because the DNA end fits TRBJ2-7 better. The CDR3 consists of 13 residues. Germline values: CDR1 DFQATT, CDR2 SNEGSKA (reference sequence). CDR3 loop: CSATKAGSYEQYF. DNA for the CDR3: TGCAGTGCCACCAAAGCGGGCAGCTACGAGCAGTACTTC.

This sequence joins TRBV29-1 and TRBJ2-5; 11 bases map to TRBD2. CDR1 is SQVTM and CDR2 is ANQGSEA in the germline V gene. This CDR3 spans 13 amino acids. V trimming: 4 bases; J trimming: 3 bases; junction bases outside the gene matches: 1. CDR3 in amino acids: CSVATSGEETQYF. The DNA of the CDR3 is TGCAGCGTTGCGACTAGCGGGGAAGAGACCCAGTACTTC.

The V and J genes are TRBV7-2 and TRBJ2-7; D gene ambiguous. The V gene's germline CDR1 is SGHTA and CDR2 FQGNSA. The CDR3 has 13 amino acids. V dropped 2 bases and J dropped 4 bases, with 9 bases sitting between them. The CDR3 DNA sequence: TGTGCCAGCAGCTTAAAGATCACGTACGAGCAGTACTTC. Its protein is CASSLKITYEQYF.

This sequence joins TRBV2 and TRBJ2-7; D is perhaps TRBD2 (5 bases). Per the germline V gene, CDR1 is SNHLY and CDR2 is FYNNEI. This CDR3 spans 11 amino acids. The V end was cut by 5 bases, the J end by 11 bases, with 13 bases between. The CDR3 protein is CASSFTAEKYF. The DNA for the CDR3 is TGTGCCAGCAGTTTCACAGCGGAGAAGTACTTC.

The chain has TRBV5-1 and TRBJ2-2; TRBD1 is a possible D gene (6 bases). Deletions cut 2 bases from V and 0 bases from J, with 11 bases between. Germline V gene data show CDR1 as SGHRS and CDR2 as YFSETQ. CDR3 length: 16 residues. CDR3 bases: TGCGCCAGCAGCTTTGGGGGCATCGCGAACACCGGGGAGCTGTTTTTT. The encoded protein is CASSFGGIANTGELFF. Filled out from reference TRBV5-1 and TRBJ2-2, the complete variable domain reads KAGVTQTPRYLIKTRGQQVTLSCSPISGHRSVSWYQQTPGQGLQFLFEYFSETQRNKGNFPGRFSGRQFSNSRSEMNVSTLELGDSALYLCASSFGGIANTGELFFGEGSRLTVL.

The chain has TRBV2 and TRBJ2-7, with D unclear. In germline, CDR1 is SNHLY, CDR2 FYNNEI. V was trimmed by 7 bases and J by 0 bases, leaving 19 bases between them. The CDR3 length is 16 residues. The CDR3 nucleotides are TGTGCCAGCAATCCGACACTCAGCCCATCCTCCTACGAGCAGTACTTC. This translates into CASNPTLSPSSYEQYF.

This clonotype turned up a few times. V is TRBV29-1 and J is TRBJ1-1; 8 bases are shared with TRBD1. Per the germline V gene, CDR1 is SQVTM and CDR2 is ANQGSEA. The CDR3 is 12 amino acids. Germline trimming cut 7 bases from V and 5 bases from J; bases unmatched to any gene: 6. Written as DNA, the CDR3 is TGCAGCGGCTACACAGGGGGGACTGAAGCTTTCTTT. Translation gives CSGYTGGTEAFF.

The chain carries TRBV29-1 and TRBJ2-4; 8 bases are a match to TRBD1. The V and J ends lost 2 bases and 0 bases, in that order; junction bases with no gene match: 0. Germline CDR1 SQVTM, CDR2 ANQGSEA. The CDR3 loop spans 14 amino acids. The CDR3 loop is CSVEQGAAKNIQYF. The CDR3, as DNA: TGCAGCGTTGAACAGGGGGCAGCCAAAAACATTCAGTACTTC.

This clonotype has more than one count but fewer than ten. The rearrangement joins TRBV10-3 to TRBJ2-7; 8 positions agree with TRBD2. Trimming took 6 bases from V and 5 from J; bases not matched to a gene: 9. The CDR3 is 14 amino acids. Germline lookup yields CDR1 ENHRY and CDR2 SYGVKD. CDR3 amino acids: CAIRDVRGENEQYF. The CDR3 DNA follows: TGTGCCATCAGAGACGTGCGGGGGGAGAACGAGCAGTACTTC.

V usage is TRBV9 and J usage is TRBJ1-2; TRBD1 aligns across 7 bases. This CDR3 contains 12 residues. With 2 bases clipped from V and 7 bases from J, the junction kept 2 bases outside the gene matches. Germline V gene lookup returns CDR1 SGDLS and CDR2 YYNGEE. DNA of the CDR3: TGTGCCAGCAGCGTGGCAGGGGGTGGCTACACCTTC. Its protein is CASSVAGGGYTF.

The chain carries TRBV10-3 and TRBJ2-1; 8 bases are shared with TRBD1. From germline, CDR1 is ENHRY and CDR2 SYGVKD. The CDR3 is 17 amino acids. V shed 2 bases, J shed 7 bases, and the junction held 13 bases outside the gene matches. The CDR3 sequence: CAISEPGVQGARNEQFF. As DNA, the CDR3 is TGTGCCATCAGTGAGCCGGGAGTGCAGGGGGCGCGGAATGAGCAGTTCTTC.

The DNA for the CDR3 is TGTGCCAGCTCAACTCTAGCGGGGGAGTACAATGAGCAGTACTTC. Translating it yields CASSTLAGEYNEQYF. This chain uses TRBV18 with TRBJ2-1; TRBD2 matches 10 bases. Judging by the DNA end, TRBJ2-7 fits better; the J call may be wrong. Germline V lookup: CDR1 KGHSH, CDR2 LQKENI. The CDR3 is made up of 15 amino acids.

V usage is TRBV12-3 or TRBV12-4 and J usage is TRBJ2-1; 12 bases agree with TRBD2. The junction had 7 bases not matched to a gene; V was cut back by 7 bases and J by 0 bases. The CDR3 has 17 amino acids. CDR3 DNA: TGTGCCAGCACCCTGACTAGCGGGGGCCTCTCCTACAATGAGCAGTTCTTC. Its translation is CASTLTSGGLSYNEQFF.

This clonotype was counted only a few times. The chain combines TRBV9 with TRBJ2-1; TRBD1 matches 8 bases. CDR3 length: 15 amino acids. Germline V gene data show CDR1 as SGDLS and CDR2 as YYNGEE. Trimming cost V 3 bases and J 12 bases; bases outside gene matches: 14. CDR3: CASSARQGTDSRQFF. The CDR3 nucleotides read TGTGCCAGCAGCGCCCGACAGGGGACGGACTCAAGGCAGTTCTTC.

The table lists this clonotype with a few counts. The rearrangement uses TRBV9 and TRBJ2-7, with D uncertain. The J call is in doubt because the DNA end fits TRBJ2-5 better. This CDR3 has 13 amino acids. Germline V gene lookup returns CDR1 SGDLS and CDR2 YYNGEE. The CDR3 nucleotides are TGTGCCAGCAGCGACCCGCTTGGGGAGACCCAGTACTTC. It yields the protein CASSDPLGETQYF.

The chain uses TRBV10-3 and TRBJ2-3; D is possibly TRBD1 (6 bases). The CDR3 runs 15 residues. With 6 bases removed from V and 1 base from J, the gap between germline ends came to 14 bases. CDR1 and CDR2 (germline): ENHRY, SYGVKD. The CDR3 DNA reads TGTGCCATCAGCGATCCGGGACACCGCACAGATACGCAGTATTTT. Encoded protein: CAISDPGHRTDTQYF.

The chain is built from TRBV12-3 or TRBV12-4 and TRBJ2-7, with D tentatively TRBD2 (5 bases). Trimming took 4 bases from V and 8 from J, leaving 12 bases between them. The CDR3 is made up of 12 amino acids. DNA for the CDR3: TGTGCCAGCAGTTCATACCGGGAAAAGCAGTACTTC. Translating it yields CASSSYREKQYF.

This clonotype was counted only a few times. CDR3: CATSRDAGYEQYF. The CDR3 DNA follows: TGTGCCACCAGCAGAGACGCAGGGTACGAGCAGTACTTC. This chain joins TRBV15 and TRBJ2-5; a possible D gene is TRBD1 (5 bases). Near its end, the DNA agrees better with TRBJ2-7, so the J call may be wrong. The CDR3 runs to 13 residues. The germline V gene has CDR1 LNHNV and CDR2 YYDKDF (reference sequence).

A few counts support this clonotype. The rearrangement links TRBV29-1 to TRBJ2-3, with 10 bases aligning to TRBD2. Trimming took 3 bases from V and 6 from J; bases not matched to a gene: 6. The germline CDR1 and CDR2 sequences are SQVTM and ANQGSEA. This CDR3 has 14 amino acids. CDR3: CSVDGGSGGDTQYF. The CDR3 bases are TGCAGCGTTGACGGAGGTAGCGGGGGGGATACGCAGTATTTT.

Points on this clonotype: The junction differs from germline at one of its ends, possibly a read error. The genes are TRBV4-1 and TRBJ2-3, with TRBD1 identical over 8 bases. There are 16 residues in the CDR3. Germline assignment: CDR1 MGHRA and CDR2 YSYEKL. The CDR3 protein is CASSPDRGYSTATQYF. The CDR3 region has the DNA TGCGCCAGCAGCCCCGACAGGGGATATAGCACAGCTACGCAGTATTTT.

This clonotype is a singleton in its sample. The chain is built from TRBV28 and TRBJ2-7; 11 nucleotides line up with TRBD1. Trimming removed 6 bases from V and 4 bases from J; junction bases left unmatched: 8. CDR1 is MDHEN, CDR2 SYDVKM, per germline. This CDR3 spans 15 amino acids. The CDR3 reads CASSSGDRGIYEQYF. The CDR3 bases are TGTGCCAGCAGCTCCGGGGACAGGGGGATATACGAGCAGTACTTC.

In nucleotides, the CDR3 is TGCGCCAGCAGCCGGGGGACTAGCGGGAACCAAGAGACCCAGTACTTC. Translated, it gives CASSRGTSGNQETQYF. The chain has TRBV5-1 and TRBJ2-5, with 13 bases matching TRBD2. V lost 4 bases, J lost 0 bases, and 3 bases stayed unmatched. CDR3 length equals 16 residues. Germline CDR1 is SGHRS and CDR2 is YFSETQ. Together with reference TRBV5-1 and TRBJ2-5, the CDR3 gives the full variable domain: KAGVTQTPRYLIKTRGQQVTLSCSPISGHRSVSWYQQTPGQGLQFLFEYFSETQRNKGNFPGRFSGRQFSNSRSEMNVSTLELGDSALYLCASSRGTSGNQETQYFGPGTRLLVL.